This T cell receptor beta chain stems from a study of blood T cells in healthy people across ages. Study findings and constraints: Across the age range, TCR beta diversity per million T cells fell in a roughly linear way.

With a J-beta primer mix and a sample-barcoded 5' primer, a second PCR ran about 7 to 12 cycles. TCRdb re-analysed the 5' RACE reads in MiXCR, keeping a single row per CDR3 protein. This table has about 400,000 distinct CDR3 sequences, about 52% appearing once. Healthy Caucasian individuals from Russia aged about 6 to 90 were enrolled as donors. CDR1 is SGHTA and CDR2 is FQGNSA in the germline V gene. The CDR3 is 16 amino acids. Regarding this clonotype: The antigen remains undetermined. The junction differs from germline at one of its ends, possibly a read error.

Specimen: blood. This TCR was recovered from a man aged 55 to 70 in good health. V and J are TRBV7-2 and TRBJ2-1; 7 bases line up with TRBD2. The CDR3 region is CASSQAAGTSYNGQFF. The DNA for the CDR3 is TGTGCCAGCAGCCAGGCAGCGGGGACCTCCTACAATGGGCAGTTCTTC.